The T cell receptor beta chain described here comes from a study of T cell changes during pregnancy in multiple sclerosis. TCRdb's table, derived via immunoSEQ multiplex PCR, lists solely in-frame clones and lacks some. The table shows roughly 25,000 clones, with 85% to 90% occurring only once. With 0 bases clipped from V and 3 bases from J, the junction kept 3 bases outside the gene matches. Germline CDR1 and CDR2: MNHEY and SVGAGI. CDR3 length equals 16 residues. Sequenced here: CD4+ T cells from peripheral blood mononuclear cells, sampled in the first trimester of pregnancy. The sequence came from a female donor in good health, enrolled as a control in a pregnancy study. The chain links TRBV6-5 to TRBJ2-5; 11 nucleotides align to TRBD2. The CDR3 coding sequence is TGTGCCAGCAGTTACTCAATAGCGGGGGGGAAAGAGACCCAGTACTTC. Protein product: CASSYSIAGGKETQYF.